The clone carrying this TCR beta chain was seen only once. What it binds is unknown. In the same sample, other DNA sequences code for this CDR3. The length of the CDR3 is 17 residues. Per germline, CDR1 MGHRA and CDR2 YSYEKL. Trimming pared 4 bases from V and 4 bases from J, leaving 19 bases between. The sample is drawn from a study of cytomegalovirus exposure and HLA in healthy donors. Whole-study findings and limits: When presence/absence was analysed, sequencing depth was taken to be roughly uniform across donors.

13 Jbeta primers and 60 Vbeta primers were used for the PCR. Clones were read by immunoSEQ multiplex PCR, and TCRdb kept only the in-frame ones, dropping some. This table holds 95,000 to 150,000 clones, about 81% found once. The receptor's source is a woman between 25 and 40 years old in good health and CMV-seronegative. Specimen: PBMCs. The chain couples TRBV4-1 to TRBJ1-4; D gene uncertain. The CDR3 bases are TGCGCCAGCAGCCCCGTACGTGGGCCCCGGTTTAATGAAAAACTGTTTTTT. Translating it yields CASSPVRGPRFNEKLFF.